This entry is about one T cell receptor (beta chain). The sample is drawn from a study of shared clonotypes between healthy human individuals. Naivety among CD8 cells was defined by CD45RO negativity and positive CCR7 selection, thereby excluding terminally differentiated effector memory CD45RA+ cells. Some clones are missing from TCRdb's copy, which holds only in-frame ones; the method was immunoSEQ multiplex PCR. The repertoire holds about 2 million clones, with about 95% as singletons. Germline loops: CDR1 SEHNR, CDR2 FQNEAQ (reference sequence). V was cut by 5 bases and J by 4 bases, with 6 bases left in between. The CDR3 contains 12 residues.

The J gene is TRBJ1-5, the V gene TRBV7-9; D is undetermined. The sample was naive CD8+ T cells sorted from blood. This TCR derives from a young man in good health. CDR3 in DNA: TGTGCCAGCAGCACGATGAATCAGCCCCAGCATTTT. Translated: CASSTMNQPQHF.